These 16 T cell receptor beta chains share one sample of origin, sequenced in a study of tumor and adjacent non-tumor tissue in lung cancer. This sample's RNA came from whole unsorted tissue. More than 3 cm separated this lung sample from the edge of the tumor. Three rounds of nested PCR, following a modified ARM-PCR protocol, produced the TCRbeta library. TCRdb analysed the multiplex PCR reads with MiXCR anew, one entry per CDR3 protein. The sample comprises more than 85,000 distinct CDR3 sequences, about 63% of which are singletons, and about 20% rests with the top ten. The sequenced sample consisted of distant non-tumor lung tissue. The receptor source for this set is a man in his sixties with non-small cell lung cancer.

The rearrangement links TRBV6-5 to TRBJ2-1; 13 bases are a match to TRBD2. Trimming at V came to 5 bases and at J to 1 base, leaving 20 bases not matched to a gene. CDR3 length equals 22 residues. Per germline, CDR1 MNHEY and CDR2 SVGAGI. CDR3 DNA: TGTGCCAGCAGTCGCGGACTAGCGGGAGAATTTGCTTATGCGGGTTCCTACAATGAGCAGTTCTTC. It translates to CASSRGLAGEFAYAGSYNEQFF.

Comment on this clonotype: Germline and junction disagree at one end, which may indicate a read error. The chain joins TRBV12-3 or TRBV12-4 to TRBJ2-2; TRBD1 matches at 10 bases. The CDR3 length is 16 residues. The CDR3 DNA reads TGTGCCAGCAGCCAGAGACAGGGGGCGAACACCGGGGAGTTGTTTTTT. It yields the protein CASSQRQGANTGELFF.

A few counts support this clonotype. With a much larger clone just one base away, this may be a read error. The V call is TRBV6-2 or TRBV6-3, the J call TRBJ1-1; no definite D call. The germline V and J ends were trimmed by 6 bases and 3 bases, with 11 bases remaining between them. CDR1 is MNHEY, CDR2 SVGEGT, per germline. There are 13 residues in the CDR3. The CDR3 here is CASRADGDTEAFF. CDR3 nucleotide sequence: TGTGCCAGCAGGGCGGATGGTGACACTGAAGCTTTCTTT.

There are a few counts of this clonotype. The V and J genes are TRBV7-8 and TRBJ2-3; TRBD2 matches 9 bases. Germline CDR1 is SGHVS and CDR2 is FQNEAQ. CDR3 size: 16 residues. Trimming took 5 bases from V and 4 from J; bases not matched to a gene: 10. The CDR3 DNA sequence: TGTGCCAGCAGCCCTCTTTTAGCGGGAGCGGCAGATACGCAGTATTTT. Protein: CASSPLLAGAADTQYF.

In its sample, this clonotype was seen many times. The chain couples TRBV4-1 to TRBJ2-5, with D possibly being TRBD1 (7 bases). CDR1 and CDR2 (germline): MGHRA, YSYEKL. V dropped 0 bases and J dropped 4 bases, with 18 bases sitting between them. This CDR3 has 17 amino acids. CDR3 nucleotides: TGCGCCAGCAGCCAAGAAGTTGGAGGGGGCACGAGAGAGACCCAGTACTTC. Amino acid sequence: CASSQEVGGGTRETQYF.

A word on this clonotype: A much more abundant neighbour one base away suggests this may be a read error. Since the CDR3 does not end with the conserved phenylalanine or tryptophan, this likely comes from a read error. The rearrangement links TRBV5-1 to TRBJ2-2; D is perhaps TRBD1 or TRBD2 (6 bases each). With 5 bases removed from V and 2 bases from J, the gap between germline ends came to 16 bases. The germline CDR1 and CDR2 sequences are SGHRS and YFSETQ. CDR3 length equals 16 residues. CDR3 amino acids: CASRPTGGTNTGELFC. DNA for the CDR3: TGCGCCAGCAGACCAACCGGGGGCACCAACACCGGGGAGCTGTTTTGT.

Ten or more counts support this clonotype. The chain combines TRBV28 with TRBJ1-6, with unresolved D. Germline V gives CDR1 MDHEN, CDR2 SYDVKM. The CDR3 spans 13 residues. The V and J ends lost 5 bases and 5 bases respectively, with 7 bases between them. Written as DNA, the CDR3 is TGTGCCAGCAGTCTACAAGATAATTCACCCCTCCACTTT. The encoded protein is CASSLQDNSPLHF.

The V and J genes are TRBV29-1 and TRBJ2-3; unclear D gene. The V gene lost 0 bases and the J gene lost 5 bases, with 6 bases spanning the gap. Germline V gene lookup returns CDR1 SQVTM and CDR2 ANQGSEA. The CDR3 length is 12 residues. The chain's CDR3 is CSVEERIDTQYF. In DNA, the CDR3 is TGCAGCGTTGAAGAGAGGATAGATACGCAGTATTTT.

This clonotype was detected once. V and J are TRBV5-4 and TRBJ2-6, with D possibly matching TRBD1 (5 bases). This CDR3 spans 14 amino acids. Germline CDR1 SGHNT, CDR2 YYREEE (reference sequence). V shed 0 bases and J shed 17 bases, with 18 bases lying between them. CDR3 protein: CASSLVDGANILTF. The CDR3 nucleotides read TGTGCCAGCAGCTTGGTGGATGGGGCCAACATCTTGACTTTC. Full variable domain (outside the CDR3, taken from reference TRBV5-4 and TRBJ2-6): ETGVTQSPTHLIKTRGQQVTLRCSSQSGHNTVSWYQQALGQGPQFIFQYYREEENGRGNFPPRFSGLQFPNYSSELNVNALELDDSALYLCASSLVDGANILTFGAGSRLTVL.

This clonotype has only a few counts. Mismatch with germline at one junction end may stem from a read error. The J gene is TRBJ2-5, the V gene TRBV4-3; D is undetermined. Per the germline V gene, CDR1 is LGHNA and CDR2 is YSLEER. The CDR3 spans 18 residues. CDR3 DNA: TGCGCCAACAGCCAAGTCCCGGTACGGGCAGCCCTTCAAGAGACCCAATACTTC. Translated, it gives CANSQVPVRAALQETQYF.

Comment on this clonotype: Because it lacks the conserved phenylalanine or tryptophan at the end, this CDR3 is likely a read error. Because the CDR3's place on the DNA is in doubt, the DNA is left out and the CDR3 is given as listed by TCRdb. The chain recombines TRBV11-2 with TRBJ2-1; whether TRBD2, the table's D call, matches the DNA was not checked. The CDR3 is 12 amino acids in total, end residues counted. Germline V gene lookup returns CDR1 SGHAT and CDR2 FQNNGV. The CDR3: CASSSPGLARLI.

The rearrangement joins TRBV4-3 to TRBJ1-1; D gene uncertain. V shed 4 bases and J shed 1 base, with 10 bases lying between them. The CDR3 contains 14 residues. CDR1 is LGHNA and CDR2 is YSLEER in the germline V gene. This CDR3 is CASSRDRTNTEAFF. In nucleotides, the CDR3 is TGCGCCAGCAGCCGAGATCGGACGAACACTGAAGCTTTCTTT.

V is TRBV29-1 and J is TRBJ2-5, with D hard to call. V was cut by 7 bases and J by 4 bases, with 10 bases left in between. The CDR3 length is 11 residues. CDR1 and CDR2 from the germline V gene are SQVTM and ANQGSEA. CDR3 in amino acids: CSGSVGETQYF. For the CDR3, the DNA is TGCAGCGGGAGTGTAGGAGAGACCCAGTACTTC.

This clonotype was found many times. This sequence joins TRBV20-1 and TRBJ1-4, with 8 nucleotides matching TRBD1. The trim removed 8 bases at V and 8 bases at J, leaving 10 bases unmatched. The CDR3 totals 13 residues. Per the germline V gene, CDR1 is DFQATT and CDR2 is SNEGSKA (reference sequence). The CDR3 here is CSIFPWTGEKLFF. DNA of the CDR3: TGCAGTATCTTCCCGTGGACAGGGGAAAAACTGTTTTTT.

About this clonotype itself: Germline and junction disagree at one end, which may indicate a read error. The CDR3 region is CTRSQAAIGQTQYF. The CDR3 DNA reads as TGTACCAGGAGCCAAGCAGCTATCGGGCAGACCCAGTACTTC. The chain combines TRBV14 with TRBJ2-5; no firm D call. Germline CDR1 is SGHDN and CDR2 is FVKESK. This CDR3 is 14 amino acids long.

The gene calls are TRBV6-2 or TRBV6-3 and TRBJ2-7, with D uncertain. Trimming took 6 bases from V and 3 from J, leaving 6 bases between them. Germline CDR1 is MNHEY and CDR2 is SVGEGT. There are 11 residues in the CDR3. CDR3 loop: CASRHNYEQYF. The CDR3 DNA is TGTGCCAGCAGACACAACTACGAGCAGTACTTC.